The next 22 T cell receptor beta chains were all read from a single sample in a study of T-cell reconstitution after alpha-beta-depleted transplantation in children. The TCRbeta library incorporated unique molecular identifiers. One entry per CDR3 protein, called by TCRdb with MiXCR from the PCR reads. The sample includes over 200,000 distinct CDR3 sequences, roughly 8.3% of them seen just once. Sample: PBMCs, mostly from graft donor cells, taken 360 days after TCRalphabeta/CD19-depleted stem cell transplant. The receptors were sampled from a male patient aged 2 to 10 who had a stem cell transplant for acute myeloid leukemia, so the T cells may come from the graft donor.

This clonotype has more than one count but fewer than ten. The chain joins TRBV7-2 to TRBJ2-7; D may be TRBD2 (6 bases). Germline CDR1 SGHTA, CDR2 FQGNSA. V dropped 4 bases and J dropped 0 bases, with 13 bases sitting between them. This CDR3 has 15 residues. The CDR3 spells CASSWDLESSYEQYV. In nucleotides, the CDR3 is TGTGCCAGCAGCTGGGACTTAGAGAGCTCCTACGAGCAGTACGTC.

This clonotype was seen a handful of times. V gene TRBV12-3 or TRBV12-4 combines with J gene TRBJ1-2, with a possible D match to TRBD1 (6 bases). This CDR3 comprises 12 residues. Trimming took 7 bases from V and 5 from J, leaving 11 bases between them. The CDR3 DNA reads TGTGCCAGCAACCCGGACAGATATGGCTACACCTTC. It yields the protein CASNPDRYGYTF.

This clonotype was seen at least ten times. The chain has TRBV7-6 and TRBJ2-3; TRBD1 might be the D (6 bases). The CDR3 totals 14 residues. Germline V gene lookup returns CDR1 SGHVS and CDR2 FNYEAQ. The V and J ends lost 5 bases and 2 bases respectively, with 11 bases between them. The DNA for the CDR3 is TGTGCCAGCAGCCCTGGACAGAACACAGATACGCAGTATTTT. It translates to CASSPGQNTDTQYF.

The genes are TRBV7-3 and TRBJ2-1; 10 nucleotides line up with TRBD2. The CDR3 is 16 residues long. Germline assignment: CDR1 SGHTA and CDR2 FQGTGA. The ends lost 6 bases at V and 9 bases at J; junction bases unmatched: 14. CDR3 DNA sequence: TGTGCCAGCAGACTCAGCGGGGGGGCCCTTGTGTTTGAGCAGTTCTTC. Amino acids: CASRLSGGALVFEQFF.

This clonotype was seen a handful of times. The chain uses TRBV20-1 and TRBJ2-3; unclear D gene. Germline CDR1 DFQATT, CDR2 SNEGSKA (reference sequence). Trimming took 5 bases from V and 0 from J, leaving 12 bases between them. CDR3 size: 14 residues. The DNA of the CDR3 is TGCAGTGCTGAGTACTTCTCGAGCACAGATACGCAGTATTTT. Protein sequence: CSAEYFSSTDTQYF.

The chain has TRBV6-4 and TRBJ2-5; TRBD2 aligns across 9 bases. The CDR3 length is 13 residues. The germline V gene encodes CDR1 MRHNA and CDR2 SNTAGT. The V and J ends lost 0 bases and 7 bases, in that order; junction bases with no gene match: 0. CDR3 sequence: CASSDSAGGTQYF. CDR3 DNA sequence: TGTGCCAGCAGTGACTCAGCGGGGGGGACCCAGTACTTC.

The chain couples TRBV30 to TRBJ1-2; possible D gene TRBD1, 5 bases. Germline CDR1 GTSNPN, CDR2 SVGIG (reference sequence). V shed 3 bases and J shed 5 bases, with 16 bases lying between them. The CDR3 is 14 amino acids. The CDR3 region has the DNA TGTGCCTGGAGAGGGACCCAACGGGCTTATGGCTACACCTTC. It codes for CAWRGTQRAYGYTF.

The V gene is TRBV20-1, the J gene TRBJ2-3, with D possibly TRBD1 on 5 matching bases. The length of the CDR3 is 12 residues. The germline V gene has CDR1 DFQATT and CDR2 SNEGSKA (reference sequence). V lost 8 bases and J lost 1, with 10 bases in between. In DNA, the CDR3 is TGCAGTCGAGACAGCGGCACAGATACGCAGTATTTT. This codes for CSRDSGTDTQYF.

This clonotype was recorded a few times. The chain is built from TRBV12-5 and TRBJ1-1, with 7 nucleotides matching TRBD1. After removal of 0 bases from V and 2 bases from J, the junction contained 9 bases not matched to a gene. The CDR3 is made up of 17 amino acids. CDR1 is LGHNT, CDR2 FRNRAP, per germline. The CDR3 DNA reads TGTGCTAGTGGTTTGGTGGGGCAGGGGGGAGGAAACACTGAAGCTTTCTTT. It encodes CASGLVGQGGGNTEAFF.

This clonotype has at least ten counts. The V gene is TRBV7-2, the J gene TRBJ2-4, with a possible D match to TRBD2 (6 bases). CDR1 and CDR2 from the germline V gene are SGHTA and FQGNSA. V was shortened by 5 bases and J by 1 base, with 12 bases between the two germline ends. CDR3 size: 15 residues. CDR3 loop: CASSGGGTAKNIQYF. The CDR3 region has the DNA TGTGCCAGCAGCGGTGGGGGGACTGCCAAAAACATTCAGTACTTC.

At least ten counts were recorded for this clonotype. The chain is built from TRBV5-1 and TRBJ2-3, with D possibly TRBD1 on 6 matching bases. The V gene's germline CDR1 is SGHRS and CDR2 YFSETQ. This CDR3 is 14 amino acids long. V lost 2 bases and J 4 bases, leaving 11 bases between the germline ends. CDR3 loop: CASSFQGPPDTQYF. The CDR3 DNA reads TGCGCCAGCAGCTTCCAGGGGCCCCCAGATACGCAGTATTTT.

The chain combines TRBV6-2 or TRBV6-3 with TRBJ1-5; no definite D call. Germline V CDR1 and CDR2: MNHEY, SVGEGT. This CDR3 contains 15 residues. With 7 bases removed from V and 0 bases from J, the gap between germline ends came to 13 bases. The CDR3 loop reads CASTQGGSSNQPQHF. DNA of the CDR3: TGTGCCAGCACCCAAGGAGGGTCTAGCAATCAGCCCCAGCATTTT.

This clonotype was counted only a few times. V is TRBV19 and J is TRBJ1-2; TRBD1 agrees at 7 bases. V gave up 7 bases and J gave up 4 bases; unmatched junction bases: 9. This CDR3 region has 14 residues. In germline, CDR1 is LNHDA, CDR2 SQIVND (reference sequence). CDR3 nucleotides: TGTGCCAGTAACCTCCAAGCAGGGGGCTATGGCTACACCTTC. Its protein is CASNLQAGGYGYTF. Looking up the rest from reference TRBV19 and TRBJ1-2 gives the full variable domain: DGGITQSPKYLFRKEGQNVTLSCEQNLNHDAMYWYRQDPGQGLRLIYYSQIVNDFQKGDIAEGYSVSREKKESFPLTVTSAQKNPTAFYLCASNLQAGGYGYTFGSGTRLTVV.

The chain carries TRBV6-5 and TRBJ2-7; the D gene is possibly TRBD2 (6 bases). Germline CDR1 reads MNHEY; CDR2 reads SVGAGI. The CDR3 totals 16 residues. Trimming removed 0 bases at V and 2 bases at J, with 14 bases between. For the CDR3, the DNA is TGTGCCAGCAGTTACTCAGCCGGGAGTGGCCCCTACGAGCAGTACTTC. This sequence encodes CASSYSAGSGPYEQYF.

There are many counts of this clonotype. This chain links TRBV20-1 with TRBJ2-3; 7 nucleotides agree with TRBD1. Germline V gene lookup returns CDR1 DFQATT and CDR2 SNEGSKA (reference sequence). CDR3 length: 16 amino acids. The CDR3 loop reads CRAAILGQDSTDTQYF. The CDR3 DNA reads TGCAGAGCAGCCATCTTAGGACAGGATTCCACAGATACGCAGTATTTT.

In this sample, this clonotype turned up a few times. The chain links TRBV29-1 to TRBJ1-2, with a possible D match to TRBD1 (5 bases). This CDR3 has 11 residues. Germline V lookup: CDR1 SQVTM, CDR2 ANQGSEA. Trimming pared 4 bases from V and 8 bases from J, leaving 11 bases between. In DNA form, the CDR3 reads TGCAGCGTTGCCGGGACTTGGGGCTACACCTTC. This gives the protein CSVAGTWGYTF.

In regard to this clonotype: This may arise from a read error, as a much more abundant clone is one base away. The chain has TRBV20-1 and TRBJ2-3; D gene ambiguous. Germline CDR1 reads DFQATT; CDR2 reads SNEGSKA (reference sequence). The ends were cut back, 0 bases at V and 9 bases at J, with 4 bases in the middle. This CDR3 comprises 10 residues. This CDR3 reads CSARDWTQYF. CDR3 in DNA: TGCAGTGCTAGAGACTGGACGCAGTATTTT.

The chain couples TRBV7-2 to TRBJ2-2; 7 bases agree with TRBD1. This CDR3 region has 15 residues. Germline CDR1 and CDR2: SGHTA and FQGNSA. V shed 4 bases, J shed 3 bases, and the junction held 5 bases outside the gene matches. CDR3 nucleotide sequence: TGTGCCAGCAGCTCTTGGGGGACAGACACCGGGGAGCTGTTTTTT. It encodes CASSSWGTDTGELFF.

This clonotype was found many times. The genes are TRBV20-1 and TRBJ2-5; D remains unclear. The CDR3 is 13 amino acids. From germline, CDR1 is DFQATT and CDR2 SNEGSKA (reference sequence). The V end was cut by 0 bases, the J end by 5 bases, with 10 bases between. CDR3 sequence (DNA): TGCAGTGCTAGAGATCCCCTTCCCGAGACCCAGTACTTC. This codes for CSARDPLPETQYF.

The chain couples TRBV5-1 to TRBJ2-7; D is possibly TRBD1 or TRBD2 (5 bases each). Germline-derived CDR1 and CDR2 are SGHRS and YFSETQ. V lost 0 bases to trimming and J lost 6 bases, with 16 bases between them. The CDR3 sequence is 15 residues long. The CDR3 sequence: CASSLVGALYVEQYF. CDR3 sequence (DNA): TGCGCCAGCAGCTTGGTCGGGGCATTATACGTCGAGCAGTACTTC.

This clonotype was detected a few times. The chain is built from TRBV20-1 and TRBJ2-3; tentative D call: TRBD2 (6 bases). The germline V gene has CDR1 DFQATT and CDR2 SNEGSKA (reference sequence). This CDR3 is built from 16 residues. V gave up 1 base and J gave up 8 bases, with 22 bases separating them. Here the CDR3 reads CSARGARATEGGTQYF. As DNA, the CDR3 is TGCAGTGCTAGAGGGGCCCGGGCGACTGAGGGAGGTACGCAGTATTTT.

This clonotype was seen only a few times. The chain recombines TRBV18 with TRBJ1-1; the D gene is possibly TRBD1 (5 bases). CDR3 length: 14 residues. Trimming removed 0 bases from V and 3 bases from J, with 8 bases in between. The germline gives CDR1 KGHSH, CDR2 LQKENI. CDR3 DNA sequence: TGTGCCAGCTCACCACCAGCGGGGGACACTGAAGCTTTCTTT. Translated: CASSPPAGDTEAFF.